These 3 T cell receptor beta chains originate from one sample sequenced in a study of OX40 agonist ivuxolimab in advanced cancers. TCRdb's copy holds only in-frame clones and misses some; the assay was immunoSEQ multiplex PCR. Found here are roughly 100,000 clones, around 90% of them singletons; the top ten hold around 0.76%. The sample here was CD4+ or CD8+ T cells sorted from blood, taken in a trial of the OX40 agonist ivuxolimab. These receptors all stem from an adult with an advanced solid tumor such as melanoma, head and neck, liver or kidney cancer.

The V gene is TRBV6-5, the J gene TRBJ2-7, with 7 nucleotides matching TRBD1. This CDR3 spans 13 amino acids. Germline CDR1 is MNHEY and CDR2 is SVGAGI. V shed 5 bases and J 5 bases; nucleotides not matched to a gene: 6. The DNA of the CDR3 is TGTGCCAGCAGTCGGACAGGTTTAGACGAGCAGTACTTC. Translating gives CASSRTGLDEQYF.

V gene TRBV7-2 combines with J gene TRBJ2-4; TRBD1 is a possible D gene (6 bases). CDR3 length: 14 residues. CDR1 and CDR2 from the germline V gene are SGHTA and FQGNSA. The V and J ends lost 5 bases and 7 bases respectively, with 15 bases between them. This CDR3 is CASSRLRTANIQYF. As DNA, the CDR3 is TGTGCCAGCAGCCGATTAAGGACAGCGAACATTCAGTACTTC.

The J gene is TRBJ1-2, the V gene TRBV10-2, with no clear D. Germline loops: CDR1 WSHSY, CDR2 SAAADI. Trimming pared 4 bases from V and 3 bases from J, leaving 15 bases between. CDR3 size: 15 residues. CDR3 in amino acids: CASSGNSLGHYGYTF. Here the CDR3 DNA reads TGCGCCAGCAGTGGCAACTCACTAGGGCACTATGGCTACACCTTC.